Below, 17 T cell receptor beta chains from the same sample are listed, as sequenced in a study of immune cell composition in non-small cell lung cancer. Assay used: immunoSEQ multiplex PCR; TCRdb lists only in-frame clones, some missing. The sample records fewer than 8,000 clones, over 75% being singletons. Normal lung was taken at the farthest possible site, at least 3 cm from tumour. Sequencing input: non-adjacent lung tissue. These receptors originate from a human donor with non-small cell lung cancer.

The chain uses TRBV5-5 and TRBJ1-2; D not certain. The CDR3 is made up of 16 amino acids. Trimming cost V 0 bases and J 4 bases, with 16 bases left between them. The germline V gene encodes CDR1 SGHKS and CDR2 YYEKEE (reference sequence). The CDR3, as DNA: TGTGCCAGCAGCTTGGGGCGGGTTGGGCCTCTCTATGGCTACACCTTC. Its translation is CASSLGRVGPLYGYTF.

The CDR3 region is CASSLAGGETQYF. The CDR3 DNA sequence: TGTGCCAGCAGCTTGGCAGGGGGCGAGACCCAGTACTTC. V is TRBV5-6 and J is TRBJ2-5; 8 nucleotides agree with TRBD1. There are 13 residues in the CDR3. J was trimmed by 5 bases and V by 0 bases; bases with no gene match: 0. In germline, CDR1 is SGHDT, CDR2 YYEEEE.

The CDR3 reads CASSTTGDLYNSPLHF. The DNA for the CDR3 is TGTGCCAGCTCCACGACAGGGGACCTCTATAATTCACCCCTCCACTTT. V gene TRBV18 combines with J gene TRBJ1-6; the match to TRBD1 covers 8 bases. V was clipped by 6 bases and J by 3 bases; unmatched bases: 7. The CDR3 runs to 16 residues. Per the germline V gene, CDR1 is KGHSH and CDR2 is LQKENI. Filled out from reference TRBV18 and TRBJ1-6, the complete variable domain reads NAGVMQNPRHLVRRRGQEARLRCSPMKGHSHVYWYRQLPEEGLKFMVYLQKENIIDESGMPKERFSAEFPKEGPSILRIQQVVRGDSAAYFCASSTTGDLYNSPLHFGNGTRLTVT.

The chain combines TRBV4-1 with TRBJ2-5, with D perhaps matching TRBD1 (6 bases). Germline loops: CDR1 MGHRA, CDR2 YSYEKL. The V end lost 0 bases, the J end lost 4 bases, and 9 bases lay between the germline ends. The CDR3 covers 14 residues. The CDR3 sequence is CASSQEPGAETQYF. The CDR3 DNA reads TGCGCCAGCAGCCAAGAACCAGGGGCAGAGACCCAGTACTTC.

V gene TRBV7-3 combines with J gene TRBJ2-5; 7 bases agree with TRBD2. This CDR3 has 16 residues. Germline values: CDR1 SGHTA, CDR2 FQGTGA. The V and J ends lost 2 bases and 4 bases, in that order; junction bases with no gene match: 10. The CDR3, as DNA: TGTGCCAGCAGCTTAGGCGTCCATCCGGGGGGAGAGACCCAGTACTTC. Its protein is CASSLGVHPGGETQYF.

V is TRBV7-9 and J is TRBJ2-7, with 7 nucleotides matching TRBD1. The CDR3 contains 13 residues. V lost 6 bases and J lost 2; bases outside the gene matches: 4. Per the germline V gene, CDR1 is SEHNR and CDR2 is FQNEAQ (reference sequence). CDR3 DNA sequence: TGTGCCAGCAGTTGGGACAGAACCTACGAGCAGTACTTC. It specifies CASSWDRTYEQYF. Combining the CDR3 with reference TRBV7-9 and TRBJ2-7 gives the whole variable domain DTGVSQNPRHKITKRGQNVTFRCDPISEHNRLYWYRQTLGQGPEFLTYFQNEAQLEKSRLLSDRFSAERPKGSFSTLEIQRTEQGDSAMYLCASSWDRTYEQYFGPGTRLTVT.

In DNA, the CDR3 is TGTGCCAGCAGCGAAAGGGGAGGGTTTAACTATGGCTACACCTTC. Translation: CASSERGGFNYGYTF. The chain employs TRBV7-2 and TRBJ1-2, with D perhaps TRBD1 (5 bases). Deletions cut 5 bases from V and 1 base from J, with 14 bases between. The germline gives CDR1 SGHTA, CDR2 FQGNSA. The CDR3 extends over 15 amino acids.

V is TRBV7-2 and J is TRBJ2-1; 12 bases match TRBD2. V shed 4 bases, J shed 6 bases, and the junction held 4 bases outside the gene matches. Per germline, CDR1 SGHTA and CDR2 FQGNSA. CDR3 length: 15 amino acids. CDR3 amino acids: CASSSGLAGFNEQFF. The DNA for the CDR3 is TGTGCCAGCAGCTCGGGACTAGCGGGCTTCAATGAGCAGTTCTTC. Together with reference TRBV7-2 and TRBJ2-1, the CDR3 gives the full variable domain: GAGVSQSPSNKVTEKGKDVELRCDPISGHTALYWYRQSLGQGLEFLIYFQGNSAPDKSGLPSDRFSAERTGGSVSTLTIQRTQQEDSAVYLCASSSGLAGFNEQFFGPGTRLTVL.

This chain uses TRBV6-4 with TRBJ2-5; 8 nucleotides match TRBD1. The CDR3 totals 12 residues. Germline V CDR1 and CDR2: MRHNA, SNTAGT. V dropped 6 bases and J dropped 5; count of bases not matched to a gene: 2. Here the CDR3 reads CASRTGAETQYF. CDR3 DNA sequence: TGTGCCAGCAGGACAGGGGCGGAGACCCAGTACTTC.

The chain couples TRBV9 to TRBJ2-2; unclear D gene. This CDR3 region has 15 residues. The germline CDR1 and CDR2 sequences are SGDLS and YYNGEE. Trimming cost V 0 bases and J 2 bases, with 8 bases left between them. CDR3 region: CASSVGDSNTGELFF. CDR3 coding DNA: TGTGCCAGCAGCGTAGGAGATAGCAACACCGGGGAGCTGTTTTTT.

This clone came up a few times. CDR3 sequence reads: CASSQGGELNTEAFF. Written as DNA, the CDR3 is TGTGCCAGCAGCCAGGGCGGGGAGCTCAACACTGAAGCTTTCTTT. The V and J genes are TRBV4-2 and TRBJ1-1; D unresolved. CDR1 is LGHNA, CDR2 YNFKEQ, per germline. The CDR3 totals 15 residues. Trimming removed 3 bases from V and 2 bases from J, with 13 bases in between.

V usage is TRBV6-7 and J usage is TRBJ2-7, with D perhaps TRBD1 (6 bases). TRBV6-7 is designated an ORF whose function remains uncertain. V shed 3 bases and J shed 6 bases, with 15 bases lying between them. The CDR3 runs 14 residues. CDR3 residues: CASSYKGVECEQYF. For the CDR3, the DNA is TGTGCCAGCAGTTATAAGGGGGTGGAGTGCGAGCAGTACTTC.

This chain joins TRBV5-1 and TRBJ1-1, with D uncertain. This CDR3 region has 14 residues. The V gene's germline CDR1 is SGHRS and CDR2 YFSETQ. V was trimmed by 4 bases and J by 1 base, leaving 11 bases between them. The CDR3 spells CASSLGGWNTEAFF. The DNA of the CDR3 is TGCGCCAGCAGCCTGGGCGGTTGGAACACTGAAGCTTTCTTT. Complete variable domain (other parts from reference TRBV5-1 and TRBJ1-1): KAGVTQTPRYLIKTRGQQVTLSCSPISGHRSVSWYQQTPGQGLQFLFEYFSETQRNKGNFPGRFSGRQFSNSRSEMNVSTLELGDSALYLCASSLGGWNTEAFFGQGTRLTVV.

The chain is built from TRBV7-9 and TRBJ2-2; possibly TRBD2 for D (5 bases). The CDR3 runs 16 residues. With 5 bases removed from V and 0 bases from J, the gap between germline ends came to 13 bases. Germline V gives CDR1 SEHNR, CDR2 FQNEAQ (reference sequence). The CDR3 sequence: CASSRGLIPNTGELFF. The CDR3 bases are TGTGCCAGCAGCCGCGGACTCATTCCGAACACCGGGGAGCTGTTTTTT.

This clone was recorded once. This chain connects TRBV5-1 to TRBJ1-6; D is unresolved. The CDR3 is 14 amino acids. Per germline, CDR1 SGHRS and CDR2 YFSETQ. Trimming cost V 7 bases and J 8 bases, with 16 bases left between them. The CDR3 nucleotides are TGCGCCAGCCAGCTTGGTGGGCCCTATTCACCCCTCCACTTT. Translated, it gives CASQLGGPYSPLHF.

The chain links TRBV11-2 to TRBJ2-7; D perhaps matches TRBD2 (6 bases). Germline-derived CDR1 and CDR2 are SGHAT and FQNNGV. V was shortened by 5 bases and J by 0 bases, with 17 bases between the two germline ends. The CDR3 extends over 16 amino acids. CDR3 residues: CASSPRWDLNSYEQYF. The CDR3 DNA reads TGTGCCAGCAGCCCCCGATGGGACTTGAACTCCTACGAGCAGTACTTC.

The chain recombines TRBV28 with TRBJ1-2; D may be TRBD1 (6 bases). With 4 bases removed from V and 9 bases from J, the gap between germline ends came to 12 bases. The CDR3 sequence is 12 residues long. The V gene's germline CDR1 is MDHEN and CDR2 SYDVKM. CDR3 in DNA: TGTGCCAGCAGTTCTCGGACAGCCAGCTACACCTTC. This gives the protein CASSSRTASYTF.